The rows below give T cell receptor beta chains drawn from one sample of a study of OX40 agonist ivuxolimab in advanced cancers. TCRdb keeps only in-frame clones here, not all; method: immunoSEQ multiplex PCR. This table holds tens of thousands of clones, 86% found once. The sample in question was CD4+ or CD8+ T cells sorted from blood, obtained in a trial of the OX40 agonist ivuxolimab. All receptors come from an adult with an advanced solid tumor such as melanoma, head and neck, liver or kidney cancer. The CDR3 runs from the conserved cysteine through the conserved F or W. The D gene is left open where the match is weak. Part of the rows lack a size; the others show once, few, many or a class for expanded clones.

NA,TRBJ2-7,few,TRBV7-6,CASSWELGYEQYF,TGTGCCAGCAGCTGGGAACTGGGCTACGAGCAGTACTTC
NA,TRBJ2-7,NA,TRBV21-1,CASYSHRDRSSYEQYF,TGTGCCAGCTACAGCCATAGGGACAGGTCCTCCTACGAGCAGTACTTC
NA,TRBJ1-1,NA,TRBV2,CASTNGPTTEAFF,TGTGCCAGCACCAACGGGCCAACCACTGAAGCTTTCTTT
NA,TRBJ2-3,few,TRBV10-2,CASRLRADTQYF,TGCGCCAGCCGTCTAAGGGCAGATACGCAGTATTTT
TRBD2,TRBJ2-7,NA,TRBV6-1,CASSPYSGRTDEQYF,TGTGCCAGCAGTCCTTATAGCGGGAGAACGGACGAGCAGTACTTC
TRBD2,TRBJ2-6,NA,TRBV11-1,CASSLDGGAGANVLTF,TGTGCCAGCAGCTTAGACGGGGGGGCAGGGGCCAACGTCCTGACTTTC
TRBD1,TRBJ2-7,NA,TRBV10-1,CASSDRTGWGYEQYF,TGCGCCAGCAGTGATCGGACAGGTTGGGGGTACGAGCAGTACTTC
TRBD2,TRBJ2-1,NA,TRBV5-1,CASSLAKDLVAGAGYNEQFF,TGCGCCAGCAGCTTGGCCAAGGACCTCGTAGCGGGAGCCGGTTACAATGAGCAGTTCTTC
TRBD1,TRBJ2-3,NA,TRBV6-6,CASLPGTDNTDTQYF,TGTGCCAGCCTTCCCGGGACAGATAACACAGATACGCAGTATTTT
TRBD2,TRBJ2-1,NA,TRBV6-4,CASSQLAGDYNEQFF,TGTGCCAGCAGTCAACTAGCGGGAGACTACAATGAGCAGTTCTTC
TRBD2,TRBJ2-3,NA,TRBV7-9,CASSIIAGGKDTQYF,TGTGCCAGCAGCATCATAGCGGGAGGGAAAGATACGCAGTATTTT
NA,TRBJ2-2,NA,TRBV5-1,CASSPGTGELFF,TGCGCCAGCAGCCCAGGAACCGGGGAGCTGTTTTTT
NA,TRBJ2-3,NA,TRBV11-2,CASSLEAGPDTQYF,TGTGCCAGCAGCTTAGAAGCGGGTCCAGATACGCAGTATTTT
TRBD2,TRBJ2-7,NA,TRBV7-8,CASSGLAGYEQYF,TGTGCCAGCAGCGGACTAGCCGGATACGAGCAGTACTTC
NA,TRBJ2-1,NA,TRBV12-2,CASRLYNEQFF,TGTGCAAGTCGCTTATACAATGAGCAGTTCTTC
NA,TRBJ2-7,NA,TRBV6-6,CASSYLAGRSYEQYF,TGTGCCAGCAGTTACCTGGCAGGTCGCTCCTACGAGCAGTACTTC
NA,TRBJ1-2,NA,TRBV4-1,CASSPPAAYGYTF,TGCGCCAGCAGCCCCCCTGCGGCCTATGGCTACACCTTC
NA,TRBJ2-1,NA,TRBV7-7,CASSAGLPVYNEQFF,TGTGCTAGCAGCGCGGGACTCCCGGTCTACAATGAGCAGTTCTTC
NA,TRBJ2-2,NA,TRBV4-1,CASSQEGSGNTGELFF,TGCGCCAGCAGCCAAGAAGGTAGCGGGAACACCGGGGAGCTGTTTTTT
TRBD1,TRBJ2-7,NA,TRBV4-2,CASSPGQGAYEQYF,TGTGCCAGCAGCCCAGGACAGGGGGCCTACGAGCAGTACTTC
TRBD2,TRBJ2-1,NA,TRBV7-2,CASSIPGLEQFF,TGTGCCAGCAGCATACCGGGACTAGAGCAGTTCTTC
NA,TRBJ1-5,NA,TRBV13,CASSLGAGNQPQHF,TGTGCCAGCAGCTTAGGGGCAGGAAATCAGCCCCAGCATTTT
NA,TRBJ2-1,NA,TRBV6-4,CASSAGERHEQFF,TGTGCCAGCAGTGCGGGAGAAAGGCATGAGCAGTTCTTC
TRBD1,TRBJ2-1,NA,TRBV11-3,CASSLGQGADEQFF,TGTGCCAGCAGCCTAGGACAGGGGGCGGATGAGCAGTTCTTC
NA,TRBJ1-5,NA,TRBV21-1,CASSKGMTGWVGQPQHF,TGTGCCAGCAGCAAAGGGATGACGGGGTGGGTTGGCCAGCCCCAGCATTTT
TRBD2,TRBJ2-7,NA,TRBV28,CASGREGREYEQYF,TGTGCCAGCGGGAGGGAGGGCCGGGAATACGAGCAGTACTTC
NA,TRBJ2-7,NA,TRBV7-2,CASSPVGVGYEQYF,TGTGCCAGCAGCCCCGTAGGGGTGGGCTACGAGCAGTACTTC
NA,TRBJ1-5,NA,TRBV28,CASSFGEKGNQPQHF,TGTGCCAGCAGTTTCGGCGAGAAGGGCAATCAGCCCCAGCATTTT
TRBD2,TRBJ2-7,few,TRBV6-1,CASSPPGGYEQYF,TGTGCCAGCAGTCCCCCCGGGGGGTACGAGCAGTACTTC
NA,TRBJ2-1,NA,TRBV5-1,CASSDGASYNEQFF,TGCGCCAGCAGTGACGGAGCCTCCTACAATGAGCAGTTCTTC
NA,TRBJ2-4,NA,TRBV7-6,CASSLVAKNIQYF,TGTGCCAGCAGCTTAGTAGCCAAAAACATTCAGTACTTC
TRBD1,TRBJ2-3,once,TRBV7-9,CASSFNRGRRADTQYF,TGTGCCAGCAGCTTCAACAGGGGGCGGAGGGCAGATACGCAGTATTTT
NA,TRBJ1-2,NA,TRBV21-1,CASSKGRQGRGGYTF,TGTGCCAGCAGCAAAGGGAGACAGGGACGAGGGGGCTACACCTTC
TRBD2,TRBJ2-7,few,TRBV5-1,CASSRGLASYEQYF,TGCGCCAGCAGCCGGGGACTAGCCTCCTACGAGCAGTACTTC
NA,TRBJ2-7,NA,TRBV21-1,CASSTSREAYEQYF,TGTGCCAGCAGTACGTCCCGGGAAGCCTACGAGCAGTACTTC
TRBD2,TRBJ2-1,once,TRBV27,CASSFLAGVGDYEQFF,TGTGCCAGCAGTTTCCTAGCGGGAGTAGGGGACTATGAGCAGTTCTTC
NA,TRBJ2-5,few,TRBV28,CASSPQLQETQYF,TGTGCCAGCAGCCCGCAACTACAAGAGACCCAGTACTTC
NA,TRBJ2-3,NA,TRBV27,CASSPRSTYGTDTQYF,TGTGCCAGCAGTCCAAGATCTACCTATGGCACAGATACGCAGTATTTT
NA,TRBJ2-5,NA,TRBV5-1,CASSTSSPGIRQETQYF,TGCGCCAGCAGCACCTCCTCCCCAGGGATTCGGCAAGAGACCCAGTACTTC
NA,TRBJ2-7,once,TRBV5-8,CASSPRERNNF,TGTGCCAGCAGCCCTCGGGAGCGGAACAACTTC
NA,TRBJ2-7,NA,TRBV6-5,CASSYGAGMSYEQYF,TGTGCCAGCAGTTACGGGGCGGGGATGTCCTACGAGCAGTACTTC
NA,TRBJ2-2,NA,TRBV9,CASSEAGELFF,TGTGCCAGCAGCGAGGCCGGGGAGCTGTTTTTT